One and the same sample provided the 23 T cell receptor beta chains below, sequenced in a study of blood T cell repertoires in COVID-19. The data were produced by immunoSEQ multiplex PCR, yet TCRdb's version contains in-frame clones alone and is incomplete. This table holds around 190,000 clones, more than 80% found once. The sample consisted of peripheral blood. These receptors all stem from a woman aged 55-69 years with acute or convalescent COVID-19.

The CDR3 sequence: CASSTIGQNTEAFF. CDR3 DNA: TGTGCCAGCAGCACTATTGGACAGAACACTGAAGCTTTCTTT. The V and J genes are TRBV5-4 and TRBJ1-1, with D perhaps TRBD1 (5 bases). The CDR3 consists of 14 residues. V lost 4 bases to trimming and J lost 1 base, with 11 bases between them. CDR1 is SGHNT, CDR2 YYREEE, per germline (reference sequence).

The J gene is TRBJ1-1, the V gene TRBV18; 12 bases align to TRBD1. The CDR3 has 15 residues. In germline, CDR1 is KGHSH, CDR2 LQKENI. V dropped 0 bases and J dropped 7; count of bases not matched to a gene: 3. The CDR3 sequence: CASSPPGQGAGEAFF. The DNA of the CDR3 is TGTGCCAGCTCACCACCGGGACAGGGGGCGGGTGAAGCTTTCTTT. The whole variable domain, remainder taken from reference TRBV18 and TRBJ1-1, is NAGVMQNPRHLVRRRGQEARLRCSPMKGHSHVYWYRQLPEEGLKFMVYLQKENIIDESGMPKERFSAEFPKEGPSILRIQQVVRGDSAAYFCASSPPGQGAGEAFFGQGTRLTVV.

The chain uses TRBV6-6 and TRBJ1-2, with D possibly matching TRBD1 (6 bases). CDR3 length: 14 residues. Looked up from germline, CDR1 is MNHNY and CDR2 is SVGAGI (reference sequence). The V end lost 6 bases, the J end lost 4 bases, and 15 bases lay between the germline ends. The CDR3 DNA is TGTGCCAGCAGCCCGGCCGGCAGGGGCTATGGCTACACCTTC. Its translation: CASSPAGRGYGYTF.

For this clone: Other DNA sequences in this sample translate to the same CDR3. The chain joins TRBV9 to TRBJ2-7; 7 positions agree with TRBD2. The CDR3 covers 15 residues. J gave up 0 bases and V 0 bases, and 3 bases lay outside the gene matches. CDR1 is SGDLS and CDR2 is YYNGEE in the germline V gene. The CDR3 DNA reads TGTGCCAGCAGCGTAGAGGCTAGCGGCTCCTACGAGCAGTACTTC. Its translation is CASSVEASGSYEQYF.

This clone was observed a few times. This chain connects TRBV5-5 to TRBJ2-5; D unresolved. The CDR3 consists of 13 residues. V was cut by 2 bases and J by 5 bases, with 10 bases left in between. Germline CDR1 SGHKS, CDR2 YYEKEE (reference sequence). CDR3 in DNA: TGTGCCAGCAGCTTACCAGGTTACGAGACCCAGTACTTC. Translated: CASSLPGYETQYF. The variable domain in full, with the rest retrieved from reference TRBV5-5 and TRBJ2-5, is DAGVTQSPTHLIKTRGQQVTLRCSPISGHKSVSWYQQVLGQGPQFIFQYYEKEERGRGNFPDRFSARQFPNYSSELNVNALLLGDSALYLCASSLPGYETQYFGPGTRLLVL.

V is TRBV29-1 and J is TRBJ2-3, with TRBD1 matching over 7 bases. The CDR3 runs 13 residues. Trimming took 5 bases from V and 0 from J; bases not matched to a gene: 2. CDR1 and CDR2 from the germline V gene are SQVTM and ANQGSEA. CDR3 in DNA: TGCAGCGTTTGGGGACAGAGCACAGATACGCAGTATTTT. Translated, it gives CSVWGQSTDTQYF.

The V and J genes are TRBV5-8 and TRBJ2-1, with 8 bases aligning to TRBD1. This CDR3 has 14 residues. J lost 4 bases, V lost 4 bases, and 4 bases had no gene match. The germline CDR1 and CDR2 sequences are SGHTS and YDEGEE. The chain's CDR3 is CASSRTGLYNEQFF. The CDR3 DNA sequence: TGTGCCAGCAGCCGGACAGGGCTGTACAATGAGCAGTTCTTC.

The chain uses TRBV18 and TRBJ2-5; no clear D gene. In germline, CDR1 is KGHSH, CDR2 LQKENI. The V end lost 2 bases, the J end lost 7 bases, and 5 bases lay between the germline ends. The CDR3 is made up of 11 amino acids. CDR3 DNA sequence: TGTGCCAGCTCACCAGCCGGGACCCAGTACTTC. This sequence encodes CASSPAGTQYF.

The chain joins TRBV19 to TRBJ1-2, with unresolved D. V was shortened by 8 bases and J by 7 bases, with 14 bases between the two germline ends. The CDR3 consists of 12 residues. Germline lookup yields CDR1 LNHDA and CDR2 SQIVND (reference sequence). The CDR3 bases are TGTGCCAGTTTGGACTTGGCAGGTGGCTACACCTTC. Amino acids: CASLDLAGGYTF.

This clone is a singleton in its sample. The gene calls are TRBV2 and TRBJ2-5; no firm D call. With 8 bases removed from V and 2 bases from J, the gap between germline ends came to 9 bases. The CDR3 consists of 12 residues. Germline-derived CDR1 and CDR2 are SNHLY and FYNNEI. The CDR3 region has the DNA TGTGCCAGCGGAGAGGTGCAAGAGACCCAGTACTTC. Amino acids: CASGEVQETQYF.

The chain links TRBV11-2 to TRBJ2-1; 8 bases are a match to TRBD1. The CDR3 extends over 17 amino acids. J gave up 3 bases and V 5 bases, and 12 bases lay outside the gene matches. Germline-derived CDR1 and CDR2 are SGHAT and FQNNGV. CDR3 in amino acids: CASSADRGPRVYNEQFF. CDR3 DNA: TGTGCCAGCAGCGCTGACAGGGGCCCGCGCGTCTACAATGAGCAGTTCTTC.

The chain recombines TRBV3-1 (or the pseudogene TRBV3-2) with TRBJ1-4, with D hard to call. The ends were cut back, 2 bases at V and 14 bases at J, with 15 bases in the middle. This CDR3 has 13 residues. CDR1 is LGHDT, CDR2 YNNKEL, per germline (reference sequence). The CDR3 DNA reads TGTGCCAGCAGCCAATTAACCGCAGGAGGGCTGTTTTTT. Its protein product is CASSQLTAGGLFF.

V gene TRBV3-1 (or the pseudogene TRBV3-2) combines with J gene TRBJ2-1; unclear D gene. V lost 1 base and J 8 bases, leaving 9 bases between the germline ends. Germline CDR1 LGHDT, CDR2 YNNKEL (reference sequence). This CDR3 has 13 residues. The CDR3: CASSQGASHEQFF. The CDR3 DNA is TGTGCCAGCAGCCAAGGAGCGAGCCATGAGCAGTTCTTC.

The chain employs TRBV27 and TRBJ1-2, with a possible D match to TRBD1 (5 bases). The CDR3 totals 12 residues. V was shortened by 5 bases and J by 8 bases, with 12 bases between the two germline ends. Germline CDR1 and CDR2: MNHEY and SMNVEV (reference sequence). For the CDR3, the DNA is TGTGCCAGCAGTAACGGGGCGGGGGGCTACACCTTC. It encodes CASSNGAGGYTF.

This chain joins TRBV9 and TRBJ1-6, with D maybe TRBD1 (5 bases). Germline values: CDR1 SGDLS, CDR2 YYNGEE. This CDR3 has 17 residues. V dropped 0 bases and J dropped 1 base, with 11 bases sitting between them. The DNA of the CDR3 is TGTGCCAGCAGCGTAGGTCCAGGGTCATCCTATAATTCACCCCTCCACTTT. Its protein product is CASSVGPGSSYNSPLHF.

The chain uses TRBV6-5 and TRBJ1-2; tentative D call: TRBD1 (5 bases). Deletions cut 9 bases from V and 5 bases from J, with 13 bases between. From germline, CDR1 is MNHEY and CDR2 SVGAGI. This CDR3 is 12 amino acids long. The CDR3 here is CARQTVSYGYTF. CDR3 nucleotide sequence: TGTGCCAGGCAGACAGTGTCTTATGGCTACACCTTC.

The rearrangement uses TRBV4-2 and TRBJ2-1; 12 bases match TRBD2. CDR3 length: 17 amino acids. Trimming at V came to 0 bases and at J to 7 bases, leaving 7 bases not matched to a gene. From germline, CDR1 is LGHNA and CDR2 YNFKEQ. The CDR3 sequence is CASSQESQGLAGNEQFF. The CDR3 bases are TGTGCCAGCAGCCAAGAAAGCCAGGGACTAGCGGGTAATGAGCAGTTCTTC.

This clone was observed once. The chain combines TRBV5-4 with TRBJ1-2; D is perhaps TRBD1 (6 bases). The CDR3 extends over 12 amino acids. Trimming removed 4 bases from V and 5 bases from J, with 9 bases in between. CDR1 is SGHNT and CDR2 is YYREEE in the germline V gene (reference sequence). The CDR3 DNA reads as TGTGCCAGCAGCCCAGGGACATATGGCTACACCTTC. This translates into CASSPGTYGYTF.

The chain carries TRBV28 and TRBJ2-1; D uncertain. Deletions cut 6 bases from V and 7 bases from J, with 10 bases between. This CDR3 is 12 amino acids long. Germline V gene data show CDR1 as MDHEN and CDR2 as SYDVKM. In nucleotides, the CDR3 is TGTGCCAGCAGCCTCCTCCAGAATGAGCAGTTCTTC. This sequence encodes CASSLLQNEQFF.

There are a few counts of this clone. The chain couples TRBV7-9 to TRBJ1-2; perhaps TRBD1 as D (6 bases). Per germline, CDR1 SEHNR and CDR2 FQNEAQ (reference sequence). V gave up 5 bases and J gave up 3 bases, with 10 bases separating them. This CDR3 comprises 13 residues. Written as DNA, the CDR3 is TGTGCCAGCAGCGCAGGGGTATACTATGGCTACACCTTC. Its protein product is CASSAGVYYGYTF.

The chain has TRBV5-4 and TRBJ1-6; no clear D gene. This CDR3 spans 16 amino acids. CDR1 is SGHNT, CDR2 YYREEE, per germline (reference sequence). Trimming pared 4 bases from V and 9 bases from J, leaving 20 bases between. The CDR3 DNA follows: TGTGCCAGCAGCGCGGGTCCCTCCCAAGAGATTTCACCCCTCCACTTT. This translates into CASSAGPSQEISPLHF.

V is TRBV7-9 and J is TRBJ2-1, with 8 bases that match TRBD2. V lost 11 bases, J lost 3 bases, and 6 bases stayed unmatched. The germline V gene encodes CDR1 SEHNR and CDR2 FQNEAQ (reference sequence). The CDR3 has 13 amino acids. The CDR3 nucleotides are TGTGCCGGGAGCGGGAGTAACTACAATGAGCAGTTCTTC. This sequence encodes CAGSGSNYNEQFF.

The chain combines TRBV19 with TRBJ1-2; TRBD1 might be the D (6 bases). The germline CDR1 and CDR2 sequences are LNHDA and SQIVND (reference sequence). There are 15 residues in the CDR3. Trimming removed 7 bases at V and 0 bases at J, with 15 bases between. CDR3 loop: CASTRRPGANYGYTF. The CDR3 nucleotides read TGTGCCAGTACCCGGCGGCCAGGGGCTAACTATGGCTACACCTTC.